This T cell receptor (beta chain) was found in a study of cytomegalovirus exposure and HLA in healthy donors. This clone was recorded only once. Produced via immunoSEQ multiplex PCR; TCRdb's table is partial and in-frame only. The sample lists more than 250,000 clones; 87% were seen once. J lost 9 bases, V lost 6 bases, and 10 bases had no gene match. The CDR3 is 15 residues long. Per the germline V gene, CDR1 is MNHEY and CDR2 is SVGAGI. The sequencing input was PBMCs. The chain combines TRBV6-5 with TRBJ2-1; 11 positions agree with TRBD1. The clonotype was recovered from a woman in her 30s in good health and CMV-seropositive. The CDR3 sequence is CASRRRDRGIPEQFF. CDR3 sequence (DNA): TGTGCCAGCAGACGACGGGACAGGGGGATCCCTGAGCAGTTCTTC.